This T cell receptor (beta chain) was identified during a study of T cell responses to AZD1222 COVID-19 vaccine. On the study more broadly: It was second doses at about 4 or about 12 weeks that were pooled. Study results and caveats: Elevations in Spike-specific TCR breadth and depth followed administration of two AZD1222 doses. In a largely white British group with more females than males, clonal diversity was possibly underestimated. Baseline seropositivity occurred in only 5 or 6 AZD1222 recipients.

The table came from immunoSEQ multiplex PCR; TCRdb's copy has only in-frame clones and leaves some out. The sample shows 150,000 to 200,000 clones, more than 85% of them seen only once. V lost 3 bases, J lost 1 base, and 2 bases stayed unmatched. The CDR3 is 15 amino acids. Germline CDR1 and CDR2: WNHNN and SYGVQD (reference sequence). A remark on this clone: Antigen specificity is unknown.

This sequence was found in an adult in good health. The rearrangement uses TRBV10-1 and TRBJ1-4; 7 bases match TRBD1. Sequences were derived from peripheral blood, sampled on day 0 of AZD1222 vaccination. The CDR3 DNA sequence: TGCGCCAGCAGTGATCGACAGGGAACTAATGAAAAACTGTTTTTT. This encodes CASSDRQGTNEKLFF.